A selection of T cell receptor beta chains follows, all from one sample in a study of identifying expanded T cells in peripheral blood. Profiling relied on immunoSEQ multiplex PCR, and the TCRdb table lists in-frame clones only, not all of them. The repertoire has approximately 110,000 clones, about 89% of them found once; the top ten carry over 15%. Sequencing input: blood. These receptors originate from a person aged 18 to 70 in good health. Each CDR3 is given with its conserved first and last residue. Fields, in order: V gene, D gene, clone size, J gene, CDR3 DNA, CDR3 protein. The D gene is left open where the match is weak. For some rows the clone size is stated as once, few or many, or as a class when expanded; others skip it.

TRBV27	TRBD1	-	TRBJ2-7	TGTGCCAGCAGTTCCACAGGGGTAGCCTACGAGCAGTACTTC	CASSSTGVAYEQYF
TRBV5-1	-	-	TRBJ2-7	TGCGCCAGCAGCTTGAGCTCTACGAGCTCCTACGAGCAGTACTTC	CASSLSSTSSYEQYF
TRBV18	-	once	TRBJ1-5	TGTGCCAGCTCACCCACAGGGCCGAGGGAACCCCAGCATTTT	CASSPTGPREPQHF
TRBV6-5	-	-	TRBJ1-2	TGTGCCAGCAGCCATCCCCCGGCGGACTACACCTTC	CASSHPPADYTF
TRBV28	-	-	TRBJ1-6	TGTGCCAGTGATGGGGGGGGCTCCTATAATTCACCCCTCCACTTT	CASDGGGSYNSPLHF
TRBV18	TRBD1	-	TRBJ1-6	TGTGCCAGCTCACCCAGGGGGGGACCCCTCCACTTT	CASSPRGGPLHF
TRBV14	-	-	TRBJ1-2	TGTGCCAGCAGCCACCGAGAATCCGACTATGGCTACACCTTC	CASSHRESDYGYTF
TRBV4-3	-	-	TRBJ1-1	TGCGCCAGCAGCGGAGGGGCAGGGCAGGGGAACACTGAAGCTTTCTTT	CASSGGAGQGNTEAFF
TRBV12-5	-	-	TRBJ2-2	TGTGCTAGTGGTCTCCCAAACACCGGGGAGCTGTTTTTT	CASGLPNTGELFF
TRBV10-2	-	-	TRBJ1-2	TGCGCCAGCAGTGAGTCGTTAGAGGCGATAGGCTATGGCTACACCTTC	CASSESLEAIGYGYTF
TRBV10-3	-	once	TRBJ2-3	TGTGCCATCAGACGCGGGGATACGCAGTATTTT	CAIRRGDTQYF
TRBV5-1	-	few	TRBJ1-2	TGCGCCAGCAGCGTCCGGGGTAACTATGGCTACACCTTC	CASSVRGNYGYTF
TRBV28	-	-	TRBJ2-7	TGTGCCAGCAGGTCCCGGGACCACACCTACGAGCAGTACTTC	CASRSRDHTYEQYF
TRBV6-1	-	once	TRBJ2-7	TGTGCCAGCAGTAGGATGGGCACTTCGGGGCAGTACTTC	CASSRMGTSGQYF
TRBV2	-	-	TRBJ1-2	TGTGCCAGCAGGGATAGCACGCCCCGGGGCTACACCTTC	CASRDSTPRGYTF
TRBV6-6	-	-	TRBJ2-3	TGTGCCAGCCACTTGTCGGACAGAGGGCCACATACGCAGTATTTT	CASHLSDRGPHTQYF
TRBV9	TRBD1	-	TRBJ2-3	TGTGCCAGCAGCGCCGCAAGGACAGGGACACAGAATACGCAGTATTTT	CASSAARTGTQNTQYF
TRBV5-1	TRBD1	-	TRBJ1-5	TGCGCCAGCAGCTTGACAGGGGACAATCAGCCCCAGCATTTT	CASSLTGDNQPQHF
TRBV7-9	TRBD1	once	TRBJ2-5	TGTGCCAGCAGCGGCCCCTGGACAGGCAGAGAGACCCAGTACTTC	CASSGPWTGRETQYF
TRBV27	-	-	TRBJ2-1	TGTGCCAGCAGTTTACTGGCGGGGGCCCAAGAGCAGTTCTTC	CASSLLAGAQEQFF
TRBV7-9	-	-	TRBJ1-6	TGTGCCAGCAGCCCTCCGGGGCCGGGAACACCCCTCCACTTT	CASSPPGPGTPLHF
TRBV7-9	-	-	TRBJ1-4	TGTGCCAGCAGCTTAACTGTTTTTACTAATGAAAAACTGTTTTTT	CASSLTVFTNEKLFF
TRBV18	-	-	TRBJ1-1	TGTGCCAGCTCACAGAATGAAATGAACACTGAAGCTTTCTTT	CASSQNEMNTEAFF
TRBV7-9	-	once	TRBJ1-1	TGTGCCAGCAGCTCCCCATCAAGGGGGAACACTGAAGCTTTCTTT	CASSSPSRGNTEAFF
TRBV7-2	-	-	TRBJ2-3	TGTGCCAGCAGCACCTACGGGACCATAGGGGCAGATACGCAGTATTTT	CASSTYGTIGADTQYF
TRBV10-3	-	-	TRBJ2-1	TGTGCCATCAGTGAGTTGAGAGGTGAGCAGTTCTTC	CAISELRGEQFF
TRBV9	-	-	TRBJ1-5	TGTGCCAGCAGCGTAGAGGATGGACAGCCCCAGCATTTT	CASSVEDGQPQHF